This TCR beta chain was identified during a study of cytomegalovirus exposure and HLA in healthy donors. About the study: Of several hundred genotyped donors, around 84% clustered with self-reported Caucasian donors.

J lost 5 bases, V lost 4 bases, and 4 bases had no gene match. Germline values: CDR1 MNHNS, CDR2 SASEGT. The CDR3 contains 14 residues. Study findings and constraints: In a later analysis, the majority of CMV-associated beta chains seemingly showed HLA restriction. Prediction of most subjects' HLA-A and HLA-B alleles by TCR beta sequences was reportedly accurate.

Comments on this clone: The antigen is unknown.

PCR amplification relied on 60 Vbeta primers (plus 13 Jbeta primers). Assay used: immunoSEQ multiplex PCR; TCRdb lists only in-frame clones, some missing. This sample has under 150,000 clones, with roughly 79% found just once. Though nominally healthy at sampling, donors likely had unrecorded immune exposures. This TCR came from a young woman in good health and CMV-seronegative. The chain combines TRBV6-1 with TRBJ2-3, with 9 bases that match TRBD2. Sequenced material: PBMCs. The DNA for the CDR3 is TGTGCCAGCAGTGTACAAGCGGGAGGAGATACGCAGTATTTT. It codes for CASSVQAGGDTQYF.